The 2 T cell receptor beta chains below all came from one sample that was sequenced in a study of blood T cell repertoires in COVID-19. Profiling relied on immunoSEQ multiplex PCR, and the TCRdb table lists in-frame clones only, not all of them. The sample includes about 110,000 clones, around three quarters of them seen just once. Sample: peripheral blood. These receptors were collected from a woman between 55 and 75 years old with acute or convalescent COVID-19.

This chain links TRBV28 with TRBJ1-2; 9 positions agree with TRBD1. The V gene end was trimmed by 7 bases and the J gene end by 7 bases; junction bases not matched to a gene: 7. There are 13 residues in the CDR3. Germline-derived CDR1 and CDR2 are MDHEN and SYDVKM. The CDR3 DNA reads TGTGCCAGCACTGGGACAGGGAGTGTTGGCTACACCTTC. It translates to CASTGTGSVGYTF.

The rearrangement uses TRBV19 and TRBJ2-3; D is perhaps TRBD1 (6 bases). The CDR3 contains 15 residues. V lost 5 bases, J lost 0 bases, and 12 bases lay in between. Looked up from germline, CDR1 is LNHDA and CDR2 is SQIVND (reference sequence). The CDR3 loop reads CASSLRGFSTDTQYF. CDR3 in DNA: TGTGCCAGTAGTTTGAGGGGGTTTAGCACAGATACGCAGTATTTT.